This is a list of T cell receptor beta chains from one sample in a study of long-term antiretroviral therapy in people with HIV. Clones were sequenced by immunoSEQ multiplex PCR, and TCRdb holds only the in-frame ones, with some missing. The table includes some 15,000 clones, less than 80% detected once. The sequences come from unsorted PBMCs, collected around 3.2 years after starting antiretroviral therapy. These receptors came from a woman in her forties with HIV. Both conserved end residues are part of each CDR3. A D gene is named only where the DNA matches it firmly. Some rows have no size entry. The others give once, few or many, or a class for an expanded clone.

V gene: TRBV27
CDR3 length: 18
clone size: once
J gene: TRBJ1-2
D gene: TRBD1
CDR3 protein: CASSLSISARDSYYGYTF
CDR3 DNA: TGTGCCAGCAGTTTATCGATCAGTGCTAGGGACAGCTACTATGGCTACACCTTC

V gene: TRBV5-8
CDR3 length: 12
clone size: NA
J gene: TRBJ2-3
D gene: NA
CDR3 protein: CASSLRADTQYF
CDR3 DNA: TGTGCCAGCAGCTTGAGAGCGGATACGCAGTATTTT

V gene: TRBV5-1
CDR3 length: 15
clone size: NA
J gene: TRBJ2-3
D gene: NA
CDR3 protein: CASSLGTQVTDTQYF
CDR3 DNA: TGCGCCAGCAGCTTGGGCACACAAGTTACAGATACGCAGTATTTT

V gene: TRBV7-8
CDR3 length: 14
clone size: NA
J gene: TRBJ2-3
D gene: NA
CDR3 protein: CASSLGLETDTQYF
CDR3 DNA: TGTGCCAGCAGCTTAGGCTTAGAGACAGATACGCAGTATTTT

V gene: TRBV6-6
CDR3 length: 13
clone size: NA
J gene: TRBJ2-1
D gene: TRBD1
CDR3 protein: CASSRTGNNEQFF
CDR3 DNA: TGTGCCAGCAGTCGGACAGGGAACAATGAGCAGTTCTTC

V gene: TRBV9
CDR3 length: 13
clone size: NA
J gene: TRBJ2-3
D gene: TRBD1
CDR3 protein: CASNAQGADTQYF
CDR3 DNA: TGTGCCAGCAACGCACAGGGGGCAGATACGCAGTATTTT

V gene: TRBV25-1
CDR3 length: 11
clone size: NA
J gene: TRBJ2-7
D gene: TRBD1
CDR3 protein: CAGGTGAEQYF
CDR3 DNA: TGTGCCGGCGGAACAGGGGCCGAGCAGTACTTC

V gene: TRBV6-1
CDR3 length: 14
clone size: NA
J gene: TRBJ1-1
D gene: NA
CDR3 protein: CASRVLHSGTEAFF
CDR3 DNA: TGTGCCAGCAGAGTGTTACATTCCGGCACTGAAGCTTTCTTT

V gene: TRBV5-1
CDR3 length: 15
clone size: NA
J gene: TRBJ1-1
D gene: NA
CDR3 protein: CASSPEAGRGTEAFF
CDR3 DNA: TGCGCCAGCAGCCCCGAGGCCGGGAGGGGCACTGAAGCTTTCTTT

V gene: TRBV6-1
CDR3 length: 18
clone size: NA
J gene: TRBJ2-5
D gene: NA
CDR3 protein: CASSEAGYLVPAQETQYF
CDR3 DNA: TGTGCCAGCAGTGAAGCGGGGTATTTAGTTCCCGCCCAAGAGACCCAGTACTTC

V gene: TRBV5-1
CDR3 length: 18
clone size: NA
J gene: TRBJ2-5
D gene: TRBD1
CDR3 protein: CASSLGVTGTGSRETQYF
CDR3 DNA: TGCGCCAGCAGCTTGGGGGTCACCGGGACAGGGAGTAGAGAGACCCAGTACTTC

V gene: TRBV9
CDR3 length: 15
clone size: NA
J gene: TRBJ1-3
D gene: NA
CDR3 protein: CASSVDGYSGNTIYF
CDR3 DNA: TGTGCCAGCAGCGTAGATGGCTATTCTGGAAACACCATATATTTT

V gene: TRBV18
CDR3 length: 14
clone size: NA
J gene: TRBJ1-2
D gene: NA
CDR3 protein: CASSPGRAGYGYTF
CDR3 DNA: TGTGCCAGCTCACCAGGCAGAGCAGGATATGGCTACACCTTC

V gene: TRBV6-1
CDR3 length: 14
clone size: NA
J gene: TRBJ1-5
D gene: TRBD1
CDR3 protein: CASSTDRVDQPQHF
CDR3 DNA: TGTGCCAGCAGTACCGACAGGGTGGATCAGCCCCAGCATTTT

V gene: TRBV4-3
CDR3 length: 16
clone size: NA
J gene: TRBJ2-3
D gene: TRBD1
CDR3 protein: CASSQGGDRATDTQYF
CDR3 DNA: TGCGCCAGCAGCCAAGGAGGGGACAGGGCCACAGATACGCAGTATTTT

V gene: TRBV6-1
CDR3 length: 13
clone size: few
J gene: TRBJ1-1
D gene: TRBD1
CDR3 protein: CASSGTGDTEAFF
CDR3 DNA: TGTGCCAGCAGCGGGACAGGGGACACTGAAGCTTTCTTT

V gene: TRBV25-1
CDR3 length: 14
clone size: NA
J gene: TRBJ2-5
D gene: TRBD2
CDR3 protein: CASSVAGAQETQYF
CDR3 DNA: TGTGCCAGCAGTGTAGCGGGGGCTCAAGAGACCCAGTACTTC

V gene: TRBV18
CDR3 length: 16
clone size: NA
J gene: TRBJ2-3
D gene: TRBD2
CDR3 protein: CASSPPSGGASDTQYF
CDR3 DNA: TGTGCCAGCTCACCACCGAGCGGGGGGGCCTCAGATACGCAGTATTTT

V gene: TRBV5-4
CDR3 length: 16
clone size: NA
J gene: TRBJ1-1
D gene: NA
CDR3 protein: CASRPPGGARGTEAFF
CDR3 DNA: TGTGCCAGCAGACCACCTGGGGGGGCGCGAGGCACTGAAGCTTTCTTT

V gene: TRBV30
CDR3 length: 16
clone size: NA
J gene: TRBJ1-5
D gene: TRBD1
CDR3 protein: CAWSSLGTGTNQPQHF
CDR3 DNA: TGTGCCTGGTCCTCCCTGGGGACAGGGACGAATCAGCCCCAGCATTTT

V gene: TRBV20-1
CDR3 length: 11
clone size: NA
J gene: TRBJ1-2
D gene: TRBD1
CDR3 protein: CSPGGEEGYTF
CDR3 DNA: TGCAGTCCAGGGGGAGAAGAAGGCTACACCTTC

V gene: TRBV10-3
CDR3 length: 15
clone size: NA
J gene: TRBJ1-5
D gene: NA
CDR3 protein: CAISVEQGGNQPQHF
CDR3 DNA: TGTGCCATCAGTGTGGAACAGGGAGGCAATCAGCCCCAGCATTTT

V gene: TRBV14
CDR3 length: 15
clone size: NA
J gene: TRBJ1-6
D gene: TRBD1
CDR3 protein: CASSRRQGVNSPLHF
CDR3 DNA: TGTGCCAGCAGCCGCCGACAGGGAGTAAATTCACCCCTCCACTTT

V gene: TRBV30
CDR3 length: 17
clone size: few
J gene: TRBJ1-3
D gene: TRBD1
CDR3 protein: CAWSVWTGGLSGNTIYF
CDR3 DNA: TGTGCCTGGAGTGTATGGACAGGGGGACTAAGTGGAAACACCATATATTTT

V gene: TRBV27
CDR3 length: 14
clone size: NA
J gene: TRBJ2-1
D gene: NA
CDR3 protein: CASSFWGSYNEQFF
CDR3 DNA: TGTGCCAGCAGTTTTTGGGGCTCCTACAATGAGCAGTTCTTC

V gene: TRBV5-8
CDR3 length: 12
clone size: NA
J gene: TRBJ1-2
D gene: NA
CDR3 protein: CASSWDEYGYTF
CDR3 DNA: TGTGCCAGCAGCTGGGACGAATATGGCTACACCTTC

V gene: TRBV4-2
CDR3 length: 15
clone size: NA
J gene: TRBJ1-5
D gene: NA
CDR3 protein: CASSQDRQVGQPQHF
CDR3 DNA: TGTGCCAGCAGCCAAGATCGACAGGTGGGTCAGCCCCAGCATTTT

V gene: TRBV7-6
CDR3 length: 15
clone size: NA
J gene: TRBJ2-5
D gene: TRBD1
CDR3 protein: CASSFQGARGETQYF
CDR3 DNA: TGTGCCAGCAGCTTCCAGGGGGCGCGGGGAGAGACCCAGTACTTC

V gene: TRBV29-1
CDR3 length: 13
clone size: once
J gene: TRBJ2-3
D gene: TRBD1
CDR3 protein: CSVDGRGTDTQYF
CDR3 DNA: TGCAGCGTTGACGGCAGGGGGACAGATACGCAGTATTTT

V gene: TRBV6-5
CDR3 length: 14
clone size: NA
J gene: TRBJ1-1
D gene: NA
CDR3 protein: CASRSGARNTEAFF
CDR3 DNA: TGTGCCAGCAGGTCGGGGGCGCGGAACACTGAAGCTTTCTTT

V gene: TRBV5-5
CDR3 length: 13
clone size: few
J gene: TRBJ2-3
D gene: NA
CDR3 protein: CASSEGSTDTQYF
CDR3 DNA: TGTGCCAGCAGTGAGGGCAGCACAGATACGCAGTATTTT

V gene: TRBV7-8
CDR3 length: 15
clone size: few
J gene: TRBJ2-1
D gene: TRBD1
CDR3 protein: CASSLMRQGVNEQFF
CDR3 DNA: TGTGCCAGCAGCTTAATGAGACAGGGGGTCAATGAGCAGTTCTTC

V gene: TRBV11-2
CDR3 length: 14
clone size: NA
J gene: TRBJ1-2
D gene: NA
CDR3 protein: CASSLDATNGGYTF
CDR3 DNA: TGTGCCAGCAGCTTAGACGCAACGAACGGTGGCTACACCTTC

V gene: TRBV5-5
CDR3 length: 12
clone size: NA
J gene: TRBJ2-2
D gene: NA
CDR3 protein: CASSLAFGELFF
CDR3 DNA: TGTGCCAGCAGCTTGGCGTTCGGGGAGCTGTTTTTT

V gene: TRBV6-6
CDR3 length: 16
clone size: few
J gene: TRBJ1-2
D gene: TRBD1
CDR3 protein: CASSSQGQGNNYGYTF
CDR3 DNA: TGTGCCAGCAGTTCCCAGGGACAGGGGAATAACTATGGCTACACCTTC

V gene: TRBV6-6
CDR3 length: 16
clone size: NA
J gene: TRBJ1-5
D gene: NA
CDR3 protein: CASSYSDPWEGQPQHF
CDR3 DNA: TGTGCCAGCAGTTACTCGGACCCCTGGGAGGGTCAGCCCCAGCATTTT

V gene: TRBV11-2
CDR3 length: 15
clone size: NA
J gene: TRBJ2-2
D gene: TRBD2
CDR3 protein: CASSPRAGGTGELFF
CDR3 DNA: TGTGCCAGCAGCCCCCGAGCGGGGGGAACCGGGGAGCTGTTTTTT

V gene: TRBV5-6
CDR3 length: 14
clone size: NA
J gene: TRBJ1-1
D gene: NA
CDR3 protein: CASSLGRPNTEAFF
CDR3 DNA: TGTGCCAGCAGCTTGGGTCGGCCGAACACTGAAGCTTTCTTT

V gene: TRBV5-5
CDR3 length: 12
clone size: once
J gene: TRBJ2-5
D gene: NA
CDR3 protein: CASSFVEETQYF
CDR3 DNA: TGTGCCAGCAGCTTTGTAGAAGAGACCCAGTACTTC

V gene: TRBV6-5
CDR3 length: 15
clone size: NA
J gene: TRBJ2-7
D gene: TRBD1
CDR3 protein: CASSAQGAGAYEQYF
CDR3 DNA: TGTGCCAGCAGTGCACAGGGGGCCGGCGCCTACGAGCAGTACTTC

V gene: TRBV6-5
CDR3 length: 13
clone size: large
J gene: TRBJ1-4
D gene: NA
CDR3 protein: CASSTGNREKLFF
CDR3 DNA: TGTGCCAGCAGTACTGGTAATCGAGAAAAACTGTTTTTT

V gene: TRBV30
CDR3 length: 15
clone size: once
J gene: TRBJ2-6
D gene: NA
CDR3 protein: CAWSVQGSGANVLTF
CDR3 DNA: TGTGCCTGGAGTGTACAGGGTTCTGGGGCCAACGTCCTGACTTTC

V gene: TRBV2
CDR3 length: 16
clone size: few
J gene: TRBJ2-7
D gene: TRBD2
CDR3 protein: CASSPPSGGAAAEQYF
CDR3 DNA: TGTGCCAGCAGTCCTCCTAGCGGGGGGGCAGCAGCCGAGCAGTACTTC

V gene: TRBV5-6
CDR3 length: 14
clone size: NA
J gene: TRBJ2-7
D gene: TRBD1
CDR3 protein: CASSPGQGGYEQYF
CDR3 DNA: TGTGCCAGCAGCCCCGGACAGGGGGGCTACGAGCAGTACTTC

V gene: TRBV2
CDR3 length: 12
clone size: NA
J gene: TRBJ1-2
D gene: NA
CDR3 protein: CASSELRGGYTF
CDR3 DNA: TGTGCCAGCAGCGAGTTGAGGGGTGGCTACACCTTC

V gene: TRBV2
CDR3 length: 14
clone size: few
J gene: TRBJ2-7
D gene: NA
CDR3 protein: CASSESGVGYEQYF
CDR3 DNA: TGTGCCAGCAGTGAGTCGGGGGTCGGCTACGAGCAGTACTTC

V gene: TRBV5-1
CDR3 length: 14
clone size: NA
J gene: TRBJ1-6
D gene: TRBD1
CDR3 protein: CASSLEQGHSPLHF
CDR3 DNA: TGCGCCAGCAGCTTGGAACAGGGGCACTCACCCCTCCACTTT

V gene: TRBV5-6
CDR3 length: 15
clone size: NA
J gene: TRBJ1-1
D gene: NA
CDR3 protein: CASSFSPRWDTEAFF
CDR3 DNA: TGTGCCAGCAGCTTCTCCCCTCGATGGGACACTGAAGCTTTCTTT

V gene: TRBV5-1
CDR3 length: 17
clone size: NA
J gene: TRBJ1-6
D gene: TRBD1
CDR3 protein: CASSGIPTGQGNSPLHF
CDR3 DNA: TGCGCCAGCAGCGGTATCCCGACAGGACAGGGTAATTCACCCCTCCACTTT

V gene: TRBV5-4
CDR3 length: 17
clone size: NA
J gene: TRBJ2-2
D gene: TRBD2
CDR3 protein: CASSPGLAATNTGELFF
CDR3 DNA: TGTGCCAGCAGCCCGGGACTAGCGGCGACGAACACCGGGGAGCTGTTTTTT

V gene: TRBV9
CDR3 length: 17
clone size: NA
J gene: TRBJ1-4
D gene: NA
CDR3 protein: CASSERPTGINSEKLFF
CDR3 DNA: TGTGCCAGCAGCGAGCGACCTACAGGGATTAATTCTGAAAAACTGTTTTTT

V gene: TRBV7-9
CDR3 length: 15
clone size: NA
J gene: TRBJ1-1
D gene: NA
CDR3 protein: CASSFRSVRNTEAFF
CDR3 DNA: TGTGCCAGCAGCTTTCGGTCGGTGAGGAACACTGAAGCTTTCTTT

V gene: TRBV25-1
CDR3 length: 14
clone size: few
J gene: TRBJ2-5
D gene: NA
CDR3 protein: CASSAVQAQETQYF
CDR3 DNA: TGTGCCAGCAGTGCAGTTCAGGCCCAAGAGACCCAGTACTTC

V gene: TRBV25-1
CDR3 length: 12
clone size: NA
J gene: TRBJ1-4
D gene: TRBD1
CDR3 protein: CASMGQYEKLFF
CDR3 DNA: TGTGCCAGCATGGGACAGTATGAAAAACTGTTTTTT

V gene: TRBV27
CDR3 length: 14
clone size: NA
J gene: TRBJ1-6
D gene: TRBD1
CDR3 protein: CASKPGTGDSPLHF
CDR3 DNA: TGTGCCAGCAAACCCGGGACAGGGGACTCACCCCTCCACTTT

V gene: TRBV10-1
CDR3 length: 17
clone size: NA
J gene: TRBJ2-6
D gene: NA
CDR3 protein: CASSHLREQGGANVLTF
CDR3 DNA: TGCGCCAGCAGCCACCTGAGGGAGCAGGGGGGGGCCAACGTCCTGACTTTC

V gene: TRBV5-1
CDR3 length: 19
clone size: NA
J gene: TRBJ1-1
D gene: TRBD1
CDR3 protein: CASSLETPGTGWGNTEAFF
CDR3 DNA: TGCGCCAGCAGCTTGGAGACTCCCGGGACAGGGTGGGGGAACACTGAAGCTTTCTTT

V gene: TRBV2
CDR3 length: 15
clone size: NA
J gene: TRBJ1-5
D gene: NA
CDR3 protein: CASSDWGREGGPQHF
CDR3 DNA: TGTGCCAGCAGTGATTGGGGACGGGAGGGGGGACCCCAGCATTTT

V gene: TRBV6-1
CDR3 length: 13
clone size: NA
J gene: TRBJ2-5
D gene: NA
CDR3 protein: CASSGGPKETQYF
CDR3 DNA: TGTGCCAGCAGTGGGGGGCCAAAAGAGACCCAGTACTTC